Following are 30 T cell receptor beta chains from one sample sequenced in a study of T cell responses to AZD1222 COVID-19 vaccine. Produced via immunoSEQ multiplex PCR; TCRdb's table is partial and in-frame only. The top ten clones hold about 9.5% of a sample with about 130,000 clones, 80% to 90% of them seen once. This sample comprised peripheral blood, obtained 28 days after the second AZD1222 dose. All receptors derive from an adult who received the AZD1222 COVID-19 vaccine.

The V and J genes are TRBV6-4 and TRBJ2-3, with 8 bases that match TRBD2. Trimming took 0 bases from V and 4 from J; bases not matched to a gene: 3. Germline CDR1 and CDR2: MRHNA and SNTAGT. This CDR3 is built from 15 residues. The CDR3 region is CASSDSGGASDTQYF. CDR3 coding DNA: TGTGCCAGCAGTGACTCCGGGGGGGCCTCAGATACGCAGTATTTT.

CDR3 amino acids: CASSQDPSGSGTGELFF. The CDR3 region has the DNA TGTGCCAGCAGCCAAGATCCTAGCGGGAGTGGGACCGGGGAGCTGTTTTTT. The rearrangement links TRBV4-2 to TRBJ2-2; TRBD2 aligns across 10 bases. Germline V lookup: CDR1 LGHNA, CDR2 YNFKEQ. The trim removed 0 bases at V and 5 bases at J, leaving 6 bases unmatched. The CDR3 is made up of 17 amino acids.

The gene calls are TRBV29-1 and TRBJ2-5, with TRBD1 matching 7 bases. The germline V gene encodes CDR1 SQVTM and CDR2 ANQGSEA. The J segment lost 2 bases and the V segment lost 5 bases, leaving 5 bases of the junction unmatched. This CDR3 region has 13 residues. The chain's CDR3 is CSVTKTGQETQYF. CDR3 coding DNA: TGCAGCGTTACAAAGACAGGGCAAGAGACCCAGTACTTC.

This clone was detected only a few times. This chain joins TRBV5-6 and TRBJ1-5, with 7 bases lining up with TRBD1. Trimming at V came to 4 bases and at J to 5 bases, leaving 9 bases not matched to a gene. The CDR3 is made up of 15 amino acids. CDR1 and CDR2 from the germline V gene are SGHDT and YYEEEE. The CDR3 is CASSRQGRSDQPQHF. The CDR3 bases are TGTGCCAGCAGCCGACAGGGAAGATCGGATCAGCCCCAGCATTTT.

CDR3 residues: CASTLAGWEQYF. The CDR3 coding sequence is TGTGCCAGCACTCTAGCGGGGTGGGAGCAGTACTTC. The J gene is TRBJ2-7, the V gene TRBV2, with 9 positions matching TRBD2. The CDR3 sequence is 12 residues long. The germline V gene has CDR1 SNHLY and CDR2 FYNNEI. V trimming: 7 bases; J trimming: 7 bases; junction bases outside the gene matches: 5.

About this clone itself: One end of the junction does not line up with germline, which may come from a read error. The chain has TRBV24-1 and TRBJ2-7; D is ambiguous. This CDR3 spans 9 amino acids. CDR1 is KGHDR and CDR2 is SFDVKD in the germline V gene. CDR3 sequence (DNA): TGTGCCACCATTAGGCAGCCTGACTTC. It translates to CATIRQPDF.

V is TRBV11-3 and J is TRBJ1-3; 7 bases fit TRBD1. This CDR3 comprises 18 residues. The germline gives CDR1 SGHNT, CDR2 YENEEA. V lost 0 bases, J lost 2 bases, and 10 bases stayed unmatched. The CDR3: CASSLEQGGTATGNTIYF. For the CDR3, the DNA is TGTGCCAGCAGCTTAGAGCAAGGTGGGACAGCTACTGGAAACACCATATATTTT.

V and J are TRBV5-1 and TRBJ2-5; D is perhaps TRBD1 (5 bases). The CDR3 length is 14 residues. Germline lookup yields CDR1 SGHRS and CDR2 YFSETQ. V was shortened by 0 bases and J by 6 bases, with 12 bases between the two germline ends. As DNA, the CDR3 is TGCGCCAGCAGCTTGGTAGGGGCTCTAAAGACCCAGTACTTC. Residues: CASSLVGALKTQYF.

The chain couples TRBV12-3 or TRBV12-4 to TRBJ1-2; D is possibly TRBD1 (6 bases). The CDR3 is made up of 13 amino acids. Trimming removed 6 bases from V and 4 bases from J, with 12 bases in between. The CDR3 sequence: CASSLLGAYGYTF. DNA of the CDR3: TGTGCCAGCAGCCTCCTGGGGGCCTATGGCTACACCTTC.

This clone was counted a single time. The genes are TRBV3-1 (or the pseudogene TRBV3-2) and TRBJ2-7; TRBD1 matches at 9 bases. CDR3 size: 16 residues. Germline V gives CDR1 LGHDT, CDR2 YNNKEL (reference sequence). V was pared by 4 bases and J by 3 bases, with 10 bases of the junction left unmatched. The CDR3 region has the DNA TGTGCCAGCAGCCTCAGATCCGGGACAGGGATCTACGAGCAGTACTTC. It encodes CASSLRSGTGIYEQYF.

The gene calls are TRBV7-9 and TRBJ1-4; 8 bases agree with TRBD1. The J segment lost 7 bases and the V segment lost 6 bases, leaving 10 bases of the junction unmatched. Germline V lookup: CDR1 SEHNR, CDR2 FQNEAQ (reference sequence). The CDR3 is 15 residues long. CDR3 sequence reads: CASSRQGPRREKLFF. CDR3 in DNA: TGTGCCAGCAGTCGACAGGGGCCACGTCGTGAAAAACTGTTTTTT.

CDR3 DNA: TGCAGTGCTAGTAGGGACATGAACACTGAAGCTTTCTTT. It codes for CSASRDMNTEAFF. The rearrangement joins TRBV20-1 to TRBJ1-1; TRBD1 is a possible D gene (6 bases). Trimming shortened V by 3 bases and J by 0 bases, and 8 bases separated the two germline ends. The CDR3 length is 13 residues. CDR1 is DFQATT and CDR2 is SNEGSKA in the germline V gene (reference sequence).

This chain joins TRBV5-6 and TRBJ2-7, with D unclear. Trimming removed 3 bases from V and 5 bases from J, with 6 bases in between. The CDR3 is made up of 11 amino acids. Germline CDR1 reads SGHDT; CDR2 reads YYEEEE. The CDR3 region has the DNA TGTGCCAGCAGCTCCCCCGACGAGCAGTACTTC. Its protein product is CASSSPDEQYF.

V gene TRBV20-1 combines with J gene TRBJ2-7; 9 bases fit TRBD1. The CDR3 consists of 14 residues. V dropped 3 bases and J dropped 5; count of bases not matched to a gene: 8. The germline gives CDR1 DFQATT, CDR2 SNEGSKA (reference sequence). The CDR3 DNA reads TGCAGTGCTAGTCTGAACAGGGGGCAGAACGAGCAGTACTTC. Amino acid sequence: CSASLNRGQNEQYF.

The CDR3 DNA sequence: TGTGCCAGCAGGCTGTTAGGTGACTCCTACGAGCAGTACTTC. This encodes CASRLLGDSYEQYF. The chain combines TRBV7-9 with TRBJ2-7; D remains unclear. The ends were cut back, 6 bases at V and 0 bases at J, with 12 bases in the middle. The CDR3 loop spans 14 amino acids. Germline loops: CDR1 SEHNR, CDR2 FQNEAQ (reference sequence).

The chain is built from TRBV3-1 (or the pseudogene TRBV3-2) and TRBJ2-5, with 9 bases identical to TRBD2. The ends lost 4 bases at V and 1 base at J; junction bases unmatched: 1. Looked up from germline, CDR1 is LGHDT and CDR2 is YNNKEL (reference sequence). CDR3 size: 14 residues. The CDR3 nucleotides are TGTGCCAGCAGCCCGACTAGCGGCCAAGAGACCCAGTACTTC. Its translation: CASSPTSGQETQYF.

CDR3 loop: CASSSGVGYEQYF. CDR3 bases: TGCGCCAGCAGCTCCGGGGTGGGCTACGAGCAGTACTTC. V is TRBV4-3 and J is TRBJ2-7, with a possible D match to TRBD2 (5 bases). Germline CDR1 reads LGHNA; CDR2 reads YSLEER. The V end lost 5 bases, the J end lost 3 bases, and 11 bases lay between the germline ends. This CDR3 has 13 amino acids.

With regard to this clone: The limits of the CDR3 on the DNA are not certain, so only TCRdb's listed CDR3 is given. CDR3 amino acids: CASRLLWGGGSYEQYF. The V gene is TRBV21-1, the J gene TRBJ2-7; the D call of TRBD2 is as the table states it, not checked on the DNA. TRBV21-1 is tagged as a pseudogene. The CDR3 has 16 residues if both end residues are counted.

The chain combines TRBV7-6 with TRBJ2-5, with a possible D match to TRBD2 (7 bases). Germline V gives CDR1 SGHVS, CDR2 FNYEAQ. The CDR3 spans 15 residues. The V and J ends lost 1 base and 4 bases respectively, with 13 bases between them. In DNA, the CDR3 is TGTGCCAGCAGCTTAGTGGGGGGGCCTCTAGAGACCCAGTACTTC. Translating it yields CASSLVGGPLETQYF.

CDR3 bases: TGTGCCAGCAGCCTAGGACAGGGTCCTGGTGAAAAACTGTTTTTT. This sequence encodes CASSLGQGPGEKLFF. The V and J genes are TRBV4-2 and TRBJ1-4; 8 bases align to TRBD1. Germline values: CDR1 LGHNA, CDR2 YNFKEQ. Unmatched junction bases numbered 8, after V lost 4 bases and J lost 7 bases. This CDR3 has 15 residues.

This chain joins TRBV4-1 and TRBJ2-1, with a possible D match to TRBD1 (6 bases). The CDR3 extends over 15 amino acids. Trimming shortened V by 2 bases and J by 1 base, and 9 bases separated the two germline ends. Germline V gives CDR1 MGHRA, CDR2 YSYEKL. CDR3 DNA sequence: TGCGCCAGCAGCCAAAATACAGGGTCCTACAATGAGCAGTTCTTC. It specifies CASSQNTGSYNEQFF.

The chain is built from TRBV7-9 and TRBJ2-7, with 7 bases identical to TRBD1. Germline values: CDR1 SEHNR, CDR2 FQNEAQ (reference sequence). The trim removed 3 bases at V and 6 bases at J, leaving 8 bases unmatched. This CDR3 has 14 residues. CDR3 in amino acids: CASSFTGAGGEQYF. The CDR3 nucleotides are TGTGCCAGCAGCTTTACAGGGGCAGGAGGCGAGCAGTACTTC. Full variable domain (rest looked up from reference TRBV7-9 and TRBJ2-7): DTGVSQNPRHKITKRGQNVTFRCDPISEHNRLYWYRQTLGQGPEFLTYFQNEAQLEKSRLLSDRFSAERPKGSFSTLEIQRTEQGDSAMYLCASSFTGAGGEQYFGPGTRLTVT.

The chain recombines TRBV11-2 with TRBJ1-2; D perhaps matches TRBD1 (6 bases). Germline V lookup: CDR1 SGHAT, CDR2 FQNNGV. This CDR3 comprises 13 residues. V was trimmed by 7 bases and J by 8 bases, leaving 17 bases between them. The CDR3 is CASNKQGSRGYTF. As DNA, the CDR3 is TGTGCCAGCAACAAACAGGGAAGCCGCGGCTACACCTTC.

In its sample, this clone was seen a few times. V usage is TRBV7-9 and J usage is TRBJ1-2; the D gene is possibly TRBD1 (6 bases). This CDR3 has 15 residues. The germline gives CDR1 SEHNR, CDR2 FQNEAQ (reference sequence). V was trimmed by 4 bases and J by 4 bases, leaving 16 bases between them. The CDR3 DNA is TGTGCCAGCAGCTCAGGGGCTGGGGGCAGCTATGGCTACACCTTC. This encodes CASSSGAGGSYGYTF.

The CDR3 here is CASSRRQIYGYTF. Written as DNA, the CDR3 is TGTGCCAGCAGCCGACGACAGATCTATGGCTACACCTTC. The V call is TRBV12-3 or TRBV12-4, the J call TRBJ1-2, with a possible D match to TRBD1 (5 bases). V lost 6 bases and J 4 bases, leaving 12 bases between the germline ends. This CDR3 region has 13 residues.

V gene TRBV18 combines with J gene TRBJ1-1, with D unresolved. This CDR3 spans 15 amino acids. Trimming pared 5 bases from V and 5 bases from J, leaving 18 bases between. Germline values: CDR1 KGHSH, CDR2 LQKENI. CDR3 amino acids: CASSSLDGLRTEAFF. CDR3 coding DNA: TGTGCCAGCTCATCCCTGGACGGCTTACGGACTGAAGCTTTCTTT.

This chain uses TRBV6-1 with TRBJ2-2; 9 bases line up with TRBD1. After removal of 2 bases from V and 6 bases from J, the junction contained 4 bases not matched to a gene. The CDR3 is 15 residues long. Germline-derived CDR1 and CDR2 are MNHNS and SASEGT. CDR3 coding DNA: TGTGCCAGCAGTGAATTAGGACAGGGGTCCGGGGAGCTGTTTTTT. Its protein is CASSELGQGSGELFF.

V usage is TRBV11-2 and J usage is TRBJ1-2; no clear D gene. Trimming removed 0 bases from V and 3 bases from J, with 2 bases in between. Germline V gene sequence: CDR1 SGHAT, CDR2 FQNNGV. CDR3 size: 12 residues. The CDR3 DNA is TGTGCCAGCAGCTTAGATCACTATGGCTACACCTTC. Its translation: CASSLDHYGYTF.

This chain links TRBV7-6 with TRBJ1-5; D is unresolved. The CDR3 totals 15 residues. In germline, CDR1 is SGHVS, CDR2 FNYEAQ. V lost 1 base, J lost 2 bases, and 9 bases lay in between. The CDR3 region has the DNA TGTGCCAGCAGCTTAGGGACCTCCCGCAATCAGCCCCAGCATTTT. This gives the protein CASSLGTSRNQPQHF.

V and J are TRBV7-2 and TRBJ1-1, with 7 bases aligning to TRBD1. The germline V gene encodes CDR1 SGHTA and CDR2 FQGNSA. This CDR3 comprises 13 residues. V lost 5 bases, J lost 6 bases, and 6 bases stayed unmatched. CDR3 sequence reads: CASSGIQGSEAFF. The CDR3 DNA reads TGTGCCAGCAGCGGGATACAGGGGTCTGAAGCTTTCTTT.